The 21 T cell receptor beta chains below were found in one sample sequenced in a study of blood T cell repertoires in COVID-19. TCRdb's copy holds only in-frame clones and misses some; the assay was immunoSEQ multiplex PCR. The profile shows 80,000 to 100,000 clones, around 72% of them singletons. The sample taken for sequencing was peripheral blood. Receptors originate from a man aged 70-80 years with COVID-19, enrolled during active disease.

The chain is built from TRBV5-1 and TRBJ1-3; D is perhaps TRBD1 (5 bases). V was trimmed by 5 bases and J by 4 bases, leaving 13 bases between them. CDR3 length: 14 residues. CDR1 is SGHRS and CDR2 is YFSETQ in the germline V gene. CDR3 in DNA: TGCGCCAGCAGTCCTGCAGGGTTCGGAAACACCATATATTTT. Encoded protein: CASSPAGFGNTIYF.

The genes are TRBV19 and TRBJ2-7, with TRBD1 as a possible D gene (7 bases). The CDR3 is made up of 14 amino acids. Germline CDR1 LNHDA, CDR2 SQIVND (reference sequence). Trimming shortened V by 7 bases and J by 5 bases, and 18 bases separated the two germline ends. Here the CDR3 DNA reads TGTGCCAGTACTCCCGGAGGGACAGTCCACGAGCAGTACTTC. It specifies CASTPGGTVHEQYF.

The J gene is TRBJ1-5, the V gene TRBV28; maybe TRBD1 (5 bases). This CDR3 is 14 amino acids long. Trimming removed 10 bases at V and 3 bases at J, with 16 bases between. Per germline, CDR1 MDHEN and CDR2 SYDVKM. The CDR3 spells CATWGRALNQPQHF. The CDR3 DNA follows: TGTGCCACGTGGGGCAGGGCACTCAATCAGCCCCAGCATTTT.

The chain carries TRBV10-2 and TRBJ1-4; a possible D gene is TRBD1 (5 bases). CDR3 length: 13 residues. Between the trimmed V and J ends, which lost 3 bases and 6 bases, there was a span of 8 bases. Germline assignment: CDR1 WSHSY and CDR2 SAAADI. The CDR3 nucleotides read TGCGCCAGCAGTGAAGGGGTCTATGAAAAACTGTTTTTT. This codes for CASSEGVYEKLFF.

For the CDR3, the DNA is TGTGCCAGCAGGGGACTGAACACCGGGGAGCTGTTTTTT. Protein sequence: CASRGLNTGELFF. This chain connects TRBV6-5 to TRBJ2-2; tentative D call: TRBD2 (6 bases). CDR3 length: 13 residues. Germline CDR1 and CDR2: MNHEY and SVGAGI. V lost 6 bases, J lost 1 base, and 6 bases lay in between.

This clone was seen just once. The chain carries TRBV19 and TRBJ1-3; TRBD1 might be the D (5 bases). Germline lookup yields CDR1 LNHDA and CDR2 SQIVND (reference sequence). This CDR3 comprises 15 residues. V shed 5 bases and J shed 0 bases, with 11 bases lying between them. The chain's CDR3 is CASSRGTGSGNTIYF. The CDR3 DNA sequence: TGTGCCAGTAGTCGGGGGACGGGCTCTGGAAACACCATATATTTT.

This chain joins TRBV18 and TRBJ1-5, with 9 bases matching TRBD1. The CDR3 loop spans 15 amino acids. Trimming cost V 5 bases and J 6 bases; bases outside gene matches: 8. The germline gives CDR1 KGHSH, CDR2 LQKENI. Written as DNA, the CDR3 is TGTGCCAGCTCATCCGGGACAGGGCGAGTTCAGCCCCAGCATTTT. Its translation: CASSSGTGRVQPQHF.

This clone was counted a single time. V gene TRBV11-2 combines with J gene TRBJ1-3; D not certain. Trimming shortened V by 0 bases and J by 6 bases, and 6 bases separated the two germline ends. The CDR3 contains 13 residues. The germline CDR1 and CDR2 sequences are SGHAT and FQNNGV. The CDR3 DNA sequence: TGTGCCAGCAGCTTAGAACAGACAAACACCATATATTTT. This sequence encodes CASSLEQTNTIYF.

The J gene is TRBJ2-5, the V gene TRBV2; D not certain. V gave up 6 bases and J gave up 5 bases, with 7 bases separating them. The CDR3 sequence is 11 residues long. Germline CDR1 and CDR2: SNHLY and FYNNEI. The CDR3 is CASRFGETQYF. In DNA form, the CDR3 reads TGTGCCAGCAGATTCGGGGAGACCCAGTACTTC. The complete variable domain, with remaining parts taken from reference TRBV2 and TRBJ2-5, reads EPEVTQTPSHQVTQMGQEVILRCVPISNHLYFYWYRQILGQKVEFLVSFYNNEISEKSEIFDDQFSVERPDGSNFTLKIRSTKLEDSAMYFCASRFGETQYFGPGTRLLVL.

The CDR3 here is CAISGGLGPQHF. CDR3 bases: TGTGCCATCTCGGGGGGCTTGGGGCCCCAGCATTTT. The chain combines TRBV19 with TRBJ1-5; the D gene is possibly TRBD1 (6 bases). V was trimmed by 10 bases and J by 9 bases, leaving 16 bases between them. CDR1 is LNHDA, CDR2 SQIVND, per germline (reference sequence). The CDR3 is 12 amino acids.

This chain joins TRBV27 and TRBJ2-6; 7 positions match TRBD1. The CDR3 has 14 residues. The germline V gene has CDR1 MNHEY and CDR2 SMNVEV (reference sequence). Trimming took 6 bases from V and 1 from J; bases not matched to a gene: 0. The CDR3 region has the DNA TGTGCCAGCAGGACAGGGTCTGGGGCCAACGTCCTGACTTTC. This sequence encodes CASRTGSGANVLTF.

The V and J genes are TRBV6-6 and TRBJ1-5; D gene ambiguous. V dropped 6 bases and J dropped 0 bases, with 12 bases sitting between them. The V gene's germline CDR1 is MNHNY and CDR2 SVGAGI (reference sequence). The CDR3 totals 15 residues. The CDR3 loop reads CASRPREVSNQPQHF. In DNA, the CDR3 is TGTGCCAGCAGGCCGAGGGAAGTTAGCAATCAGCCCCAGCATTTT.

The gene calls are TRBV7-2 and TRBJ1-3, with D uncertain. The CDR3 covers 15 residues. The V end was cut by 0 bases, the J end by 1 base, with 7 bases between. CDR1 and CDR2 (germline): SGHTA, FQGNSA. CDR3 residues: CASSLASGSGNTIYF. The DNA of the CDR3 is TGTGCCAGCAGCTTAGCATCGGGATCTGGAAACACCATATATTTT.

The CDR3 DNA sequence: TGTGCCAGCAGTTTCCACCTAGCGGGAGACTACACCGGGGAGCTGTTTTTT. Its protein product is CASSFHLAGDYTGELFF. V usage is TRBV28 and J usage is TRBJ2-2; 10 bases are shared with TRBD2. The CDR3 is 17 amino acids. With 3 bases clipped from V and 3 bases from J, the junction kept 7 bases outside the gene matches. From germline, CDR1 is MDHEN and CDR2 SYDVKM.

This clone was observed many times. The rearrangement joins TRBV2 to TRBJ1-1; D ambiguous. The CDR3 spans 13 residues. The germline V and J ends were trimmed by 0 bases and 5 bases, with 7 bases remaining between them. Per germline, CDR1 SNHLY and CDR2 FYNNEI. The CDR3 loop reads CASSEASGTEAFF. The CDR3 nucleotides are TGTGCCAGCAGTGAAGCGAGCGGGACTGAAGCTTTCTTT.

This clone has a single count. This chain links TRBV4-1 with TRBJ1-2, with 9 bases that match TRBD1. Germline assignment: CDR1 MGHRA and CDR2 YSYEKL. The CDR3 is made up of 14 amino acids. J lost 2 bases, V lost 8 bases, and 6 bases had no gene match. This CDR3 is CASEPGQGNYGYTF. In nucleotides, the CDR3 is TGCGCCAGCGAGCCGGGACAGGGAAACTATGGCTACACCTTC.

V gene TRBV5-1 combines with J gene TRBJ2-1; TRBD2 matches 9 bases. With 0 bases clipped from V and 2 bases from J, the junction kept 3 bases outside the gene matches. This CDR3 is built from 16 residues. Germline V gene data show CDR1 as SGHRS and CDR2 as YFSETQ. DNA of the CDR3: TGCGCCAGCAGCTTGGTAGCGGGAGAAGCCTACAATGAGCAGTTCTTC. Translated: CASSLVAGEAYNEQFF.

The chain has TRBV7-8 and TRBJ2-6; the match to TRBD2 covers 7 bases. The V and J ends lost 4 bases and 0 bases, in that order; junction bases with no gene match: 9. This CDR3 spans 18 amino acids. From germline, CDR1 is SGHVS and CDR2 FQNEAQ. CDR3 coding DNA: TGTGCCAGCAGCTCAGAGTGGGAGGGGAGCTCTGGGGCCAACGTCCTGACTTTC. As protein: CASSSEWEGSSGANVLTF.

In its sample, this clone was seen a few times. This sequence joins TRBV5-5 and TRBJ2-3, with 8 bases identical to TRBD2. V gave up 0 bases and J gave up 5 bases; unmatched junction bases: 2. The V gene's germline CDR1 is SGHKS and CDR2 YYEKEE (reference sequence). The CDR3 sequence is 14 residues long. CDR3 in DNA: TGTGCCAGCAGCTTGGACGGGAGGGAAGATACGCAGTATTTT. Translated: CASSLDGREDTQYF.

J is TRBJ2-7 and V is TRBV15; D ambiguous. The CDR3 has 15 amino acids. Germline V CDR1 and CDR2: LNHNV, YYDKDF (reference sequence). Trimming shortened V by 0 bases and J by 5 bases, and 14 bases separated the two germline ends. The chain's CDR3 is CATSRDEVVTNEQYF. In DNA, the CDR3 is TGTGCCACCAGCAGAGATGAGGTGGTGACGAACGAGCAGTACTTC. The whole variable domain, filled in from reference TRBV15 and TRBJ2-7, reads DAMVIQNPRYQVTQFGKPVTLSCSQTLNHNVMYWYQQKSSQAPKLLFHYYDKDFNNEADTPDNFQSRRPNTSFCFLDIRSPGLGDTAMYLCATSRDEVVTNEQYFGPGTRLTVT.

The chain combines TRBV28 with TRBJ1-1; possibly TRBD1 for D (6 bases). CDR1 and CDR2 from the germline V gene are MDHEN and SYDVKM. The CDR3 is 17 amino acids. V was trimmed by 2 bases and J by 2 bases, leaving 18 bases between them. CDR3 nucleotides: TGTGCCAGCAGTTTAGAAGGGGCAGGGGCCCTTAACACTGAAGCTTTCTTT. Translation gives CASSLEGAGALNTEAFF.